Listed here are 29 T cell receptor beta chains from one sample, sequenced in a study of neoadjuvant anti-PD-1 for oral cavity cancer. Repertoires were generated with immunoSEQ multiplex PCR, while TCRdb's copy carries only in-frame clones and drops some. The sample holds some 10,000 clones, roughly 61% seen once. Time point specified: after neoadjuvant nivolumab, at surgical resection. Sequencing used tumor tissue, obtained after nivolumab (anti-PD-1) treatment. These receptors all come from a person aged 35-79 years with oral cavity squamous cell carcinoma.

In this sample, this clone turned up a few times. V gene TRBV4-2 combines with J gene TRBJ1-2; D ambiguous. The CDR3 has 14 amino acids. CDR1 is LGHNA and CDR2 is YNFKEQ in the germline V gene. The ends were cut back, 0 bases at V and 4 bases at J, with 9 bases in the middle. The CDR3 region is CASSQDISSYGYTF. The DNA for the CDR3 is TGTGCCAGCAGCCAAGATATTAGCTCCTATGGCTACACCTTC.

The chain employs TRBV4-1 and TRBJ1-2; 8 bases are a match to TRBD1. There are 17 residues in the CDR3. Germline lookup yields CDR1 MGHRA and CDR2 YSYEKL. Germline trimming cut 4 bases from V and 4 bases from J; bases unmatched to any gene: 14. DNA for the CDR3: TGCGCCAGCAGCCCCCTGGCGGTGGGACAGGTGGGCTATGGCTACACCTTC. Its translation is CASSPLAVGQVGYGYTF.

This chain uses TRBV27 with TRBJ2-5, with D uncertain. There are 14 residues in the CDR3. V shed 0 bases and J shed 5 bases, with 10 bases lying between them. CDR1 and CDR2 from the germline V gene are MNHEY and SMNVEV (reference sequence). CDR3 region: CASSLSFRVETQYF. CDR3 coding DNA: TGTGCCAGCAGTTTATCGTTCCGGGTCGAGACCCAGTACTTC.

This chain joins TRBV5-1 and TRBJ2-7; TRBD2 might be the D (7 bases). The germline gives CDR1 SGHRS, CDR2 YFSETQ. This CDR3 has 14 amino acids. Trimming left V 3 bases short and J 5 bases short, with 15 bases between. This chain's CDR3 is CASSSGGESNEQYF. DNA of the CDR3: TGCGCCAGCAGCTCGGGGGGCGAAAGCAACGAGCAGTACTTC.

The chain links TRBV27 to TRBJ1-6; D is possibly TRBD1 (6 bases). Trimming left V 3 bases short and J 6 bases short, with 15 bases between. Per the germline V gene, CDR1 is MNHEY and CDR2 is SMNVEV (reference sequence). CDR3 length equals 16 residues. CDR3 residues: CASSFATTGRNSPLHF. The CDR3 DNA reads TGTGCCAGCAGTTTCGCCACGACAGGACGTAATTCACCCCTCCACTTT.

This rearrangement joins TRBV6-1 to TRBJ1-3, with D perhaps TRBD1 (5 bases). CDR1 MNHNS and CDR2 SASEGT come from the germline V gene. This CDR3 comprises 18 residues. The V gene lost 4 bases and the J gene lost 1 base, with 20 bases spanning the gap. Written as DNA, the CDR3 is TGTGCCAGCAGTGCGGCGGGGTTAAGACAGATATCTGGAAACACCATATATTTT. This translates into CASSAAGLRQISGNTIYF.

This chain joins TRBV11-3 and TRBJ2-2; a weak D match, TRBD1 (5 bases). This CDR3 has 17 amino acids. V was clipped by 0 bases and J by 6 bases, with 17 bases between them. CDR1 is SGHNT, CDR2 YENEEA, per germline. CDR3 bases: TGTGCCAGCAGCTTAGATGGAAGGCAGGGTCCATCCGGGGAGCTGTTTTTT. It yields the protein CASSLDGRQGPSGELFF.

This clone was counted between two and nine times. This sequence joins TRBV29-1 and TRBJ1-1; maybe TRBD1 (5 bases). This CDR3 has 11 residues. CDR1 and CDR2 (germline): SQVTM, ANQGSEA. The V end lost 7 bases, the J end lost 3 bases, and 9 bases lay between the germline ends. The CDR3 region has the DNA TGCAGCGACGGACATTACACTGAAGCTTTCTTT. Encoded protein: CSDGHYTEAFF.

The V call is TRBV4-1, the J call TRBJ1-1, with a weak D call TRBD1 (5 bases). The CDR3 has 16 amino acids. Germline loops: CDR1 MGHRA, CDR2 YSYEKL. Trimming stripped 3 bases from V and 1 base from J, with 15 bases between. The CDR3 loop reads CASSQFIREKNTEAFF. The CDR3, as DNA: TGCGCCAGCAGCCAGTTCATCAGGGAAAAGAACACTGAAGCTTTCTTT.

DNA of the CDR3: TGTGCCAGCAGCCTACAGGGTACCGGGGCCAACGTCCTGACTTTC. Amino acid sequence: CASSLQGTGANVLTF. This chain joins TRBV27 and TRBJ2-6; tentative D call: TRBD1 (6 bases). Germline V lookup: CDR1 MNHEY, CDR2 SMNVEV (reference sequence). CDR3 length equals 15 residues. Trimming stripped 6 bases from V and 4 bases from J, with 13 bases between.

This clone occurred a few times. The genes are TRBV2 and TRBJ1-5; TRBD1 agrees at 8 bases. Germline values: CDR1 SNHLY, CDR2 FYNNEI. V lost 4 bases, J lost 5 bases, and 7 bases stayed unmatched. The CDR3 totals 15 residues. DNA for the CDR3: TGTGCCAGCAGTGTTGGAACAGGGGGTCATCAGCCCCAGCATTTT. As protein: CASSVGTGGHQPQHF.

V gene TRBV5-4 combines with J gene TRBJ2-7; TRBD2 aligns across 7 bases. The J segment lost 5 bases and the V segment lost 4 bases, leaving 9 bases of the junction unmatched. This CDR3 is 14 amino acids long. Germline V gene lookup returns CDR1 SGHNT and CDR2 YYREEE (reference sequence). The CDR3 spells CASSPGLGGNEQYF. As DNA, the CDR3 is TGTGCCAGCAGCCCCGGACTGGGGGGGAACGAGCAGTACTTC.

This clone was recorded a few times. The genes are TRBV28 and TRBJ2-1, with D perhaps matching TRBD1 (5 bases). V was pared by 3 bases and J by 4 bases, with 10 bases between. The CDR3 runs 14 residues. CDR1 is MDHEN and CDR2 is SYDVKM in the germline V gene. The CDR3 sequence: CASSLQQGYNEQFF. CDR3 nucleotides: TGTGCCAGCAGTTTGCAGCAGGGTTACAATGAGCAGTTCTTC.

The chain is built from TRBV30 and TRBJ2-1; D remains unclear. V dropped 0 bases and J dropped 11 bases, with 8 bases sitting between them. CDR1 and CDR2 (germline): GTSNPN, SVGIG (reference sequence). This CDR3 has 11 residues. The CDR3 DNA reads TGTGCCTGGAGTGTTACTAACCAGCAGTTCTTC. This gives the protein CAWSVTNQQFF.

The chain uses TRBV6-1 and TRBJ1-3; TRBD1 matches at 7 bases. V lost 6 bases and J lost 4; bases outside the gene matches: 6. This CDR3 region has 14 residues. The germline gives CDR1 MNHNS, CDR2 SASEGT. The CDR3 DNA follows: TGTGCCAGCAGGCAGACAGGGACCGGAAACACCATATATTTT. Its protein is CASRQTGTGNTIYF.

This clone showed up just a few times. CDR3: CASRNLAGQGVRTDTQYF. The CDR3 nucleotides read TGTGCCAGCCGCAATCTAGCGGGACAGGGGGTTCGCACAGATACGCAGTATTTT. The rearrangement uses TRBV27 and TRBJ2-3; TRBD1 aligns across 11 bases. Germline V CDR1 and CDR2: MNHEY, SMNVEV (reference sequence). The CDR3 spans 18 residues. Trimming at V came to 8 bases and at J to 1 base, leaving 14 bases not matched to a gene.

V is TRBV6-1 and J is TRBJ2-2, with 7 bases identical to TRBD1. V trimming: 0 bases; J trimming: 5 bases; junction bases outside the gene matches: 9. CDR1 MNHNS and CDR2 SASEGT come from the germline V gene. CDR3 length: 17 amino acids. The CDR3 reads CASSEAQLAGGTGELFF. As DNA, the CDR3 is TGTGCCAGCAGTGAAGCGCAGTTGGCAGGGGGAACCGGGGAGCTGTTTTTT.

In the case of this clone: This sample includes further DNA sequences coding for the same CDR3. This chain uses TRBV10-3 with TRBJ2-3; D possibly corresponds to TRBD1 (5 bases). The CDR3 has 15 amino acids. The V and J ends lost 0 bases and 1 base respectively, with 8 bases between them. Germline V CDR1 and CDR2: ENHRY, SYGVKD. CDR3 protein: CAISESGRGTDTQYF. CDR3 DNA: TGTGCCATCAGTGAGTCGGGCAGGGGCACAGATACGCAGTATTTT.

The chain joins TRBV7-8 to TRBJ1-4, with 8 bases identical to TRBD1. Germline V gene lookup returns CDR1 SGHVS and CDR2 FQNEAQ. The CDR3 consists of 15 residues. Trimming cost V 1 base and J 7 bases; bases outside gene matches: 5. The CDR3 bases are TGTGCCAGCAGCTTAGGGGCACAGGGGGGTGAAAAACTGTTTTTT. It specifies CASSLGAQGGEKLFF.

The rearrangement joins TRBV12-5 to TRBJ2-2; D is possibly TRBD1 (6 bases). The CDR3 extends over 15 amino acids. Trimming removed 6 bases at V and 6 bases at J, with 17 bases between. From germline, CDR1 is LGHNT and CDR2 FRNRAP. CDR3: CASGSQGLRAGELFF. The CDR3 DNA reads TGTGCTAGTGGATCTCAGGGGTTACGGGCCGGGGAGCTGTTTTTT.

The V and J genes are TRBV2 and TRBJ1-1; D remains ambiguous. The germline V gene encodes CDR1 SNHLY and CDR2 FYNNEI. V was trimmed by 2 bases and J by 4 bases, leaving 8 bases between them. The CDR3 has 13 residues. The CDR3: CASSEMGPTEAFF. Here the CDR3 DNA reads TGTGCCAGCAGTGAAATGGGCCCCACTGAAGCTTTCTTT.

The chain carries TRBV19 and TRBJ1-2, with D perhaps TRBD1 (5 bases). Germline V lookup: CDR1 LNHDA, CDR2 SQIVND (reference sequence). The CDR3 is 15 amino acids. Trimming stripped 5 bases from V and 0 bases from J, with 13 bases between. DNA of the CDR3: TGTGCCAGTAGTCCACGACAGCTATCTAACTATGGCTACACCTTC. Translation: CASSPRQLSNYGYTF.

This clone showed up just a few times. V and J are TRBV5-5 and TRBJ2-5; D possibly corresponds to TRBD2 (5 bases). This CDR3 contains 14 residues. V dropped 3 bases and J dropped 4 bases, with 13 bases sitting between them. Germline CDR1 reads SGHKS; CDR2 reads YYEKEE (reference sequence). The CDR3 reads CASSSSARGETQYF. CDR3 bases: TGTGCCAGCAGCTCCTCCGCCCGGGGAGAGACCCAGTACTTC. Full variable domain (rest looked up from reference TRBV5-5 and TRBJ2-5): DAGVTQSPTHLIKTRGQQVTLRCSPISGHKSVSWYQQVLGQGPQFIFQYYEKEERGRGNFPDRFSARQFPNYSSELNVNALLLGDSALYLCASSSSARGETQYFGPGTRLLVL.

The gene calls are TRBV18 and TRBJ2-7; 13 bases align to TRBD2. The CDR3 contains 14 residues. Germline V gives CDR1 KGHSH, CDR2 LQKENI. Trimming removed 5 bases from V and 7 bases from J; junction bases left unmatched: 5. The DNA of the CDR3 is TGTGCCAGCTCATCCGGACTAGCGGGAGAAGAGCAGTACTTC. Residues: CASSSGLAGEEQYF. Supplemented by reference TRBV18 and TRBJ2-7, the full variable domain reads NAGVMQNPRHLVRRRGQEARLRCSPMKGHSHVYWYRQLPEEGLKFMVYLQKENIIDESGMPKERFSAEFPKEGPSILRIQQVVRGDSAAYFCASSSGLAGEEQYFGPGTRLTVT.

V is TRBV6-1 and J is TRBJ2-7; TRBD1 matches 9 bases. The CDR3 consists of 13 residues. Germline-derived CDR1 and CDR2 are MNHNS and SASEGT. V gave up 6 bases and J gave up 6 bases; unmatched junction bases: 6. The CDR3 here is CASSPGTGFEQYF. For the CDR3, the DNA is TGTGCCAGCAGCCCCGGGACAGGGTTCGAGCAGTACTTC.

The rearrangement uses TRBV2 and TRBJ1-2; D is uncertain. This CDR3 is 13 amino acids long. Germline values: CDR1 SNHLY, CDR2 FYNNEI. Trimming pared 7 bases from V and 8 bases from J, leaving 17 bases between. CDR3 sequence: CASIPKPGVGYTF. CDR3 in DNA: TGTGCCAGCATCCCAAAGCCGGGAGTGGGCTACACCTTC.

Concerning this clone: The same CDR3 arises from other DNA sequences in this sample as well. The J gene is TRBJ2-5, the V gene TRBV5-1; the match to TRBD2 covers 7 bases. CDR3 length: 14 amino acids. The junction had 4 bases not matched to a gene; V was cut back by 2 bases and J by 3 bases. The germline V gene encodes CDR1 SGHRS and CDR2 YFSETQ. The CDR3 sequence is CASSFGRTEETQYF. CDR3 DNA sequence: TGCGCCAGCAGCTTCGGGAGGACCGAAGAGACCCAGTACTTC.

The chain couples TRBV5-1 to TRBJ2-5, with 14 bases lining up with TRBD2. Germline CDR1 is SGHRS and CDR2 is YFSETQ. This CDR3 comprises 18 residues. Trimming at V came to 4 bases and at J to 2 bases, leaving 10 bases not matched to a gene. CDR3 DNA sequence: TGCGCCAGCAGCCCGAGGGGGACTAGCGGGGGAGCGCAAGAGACCCAGTACTTC. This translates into CASSPRGTSGGAQETQYF.

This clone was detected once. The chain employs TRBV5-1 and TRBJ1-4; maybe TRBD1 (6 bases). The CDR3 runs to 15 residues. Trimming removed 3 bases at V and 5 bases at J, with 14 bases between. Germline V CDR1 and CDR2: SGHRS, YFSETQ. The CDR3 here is CASSSAGTLNEKLFF. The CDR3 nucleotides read TGCGCCAGCAGCTCCGCCGGGACACTGAATGAAAAACTGTTTTTT.